Detailed here is one T cell receptor (beta chain). Its antigen is currently unknown. Indicated time point: patch test 1, 2 weeks after DPC sensitization. Treatment in this sample: therapeutic diphenylcyclopropenone sensitization with weekly scalp DPC. Prior to each patch test being applied, blood was drawn. The study drew its donors from alopecia patients who were 18 to 70 years old and suitable for DPC. These data come from a study of human T cells and chemical hapten exposure. Study at large: Per-sample TCR yields varied mainly from small pooled library volume differences.

TCRdb passed the RACE reads through MiXCR, listing each CDR3 protein once. The top ten clones hold approximately 2.1% of a sample with approximately 400,000 distinct CDR3 sequences, roughly 4.8% of them seen once. CDR3 length: 14 amino acids. The germline V gene encodes CDR1 DFQATT and CDR2 SNEGSKA (reference sequence). With 0 bases removed from V and 7 bases from J, the gap between germline ends came to 13 bases. Study results and caveats: With DPC sensitization, TCRs exceeding 1 in 1000 frequency showed no change.

The sample here was whole blood, taken in connection with sensitization to the hapten diphenylcyclopropenone (DPC). V is TRBV20-1 and J is TRBJ1-5, with D hard to call. The receptor was isolated from a woman between 50 and 59 years old with alopecia areata. Some clones in this sample may be carry-over from other donors' samples. The CDR3 coding sequence is TGCAGTGCTAGAGATCCCGCGGGCGGCCAGCCCCAGCATTTT. Translation: CSARDPAGGQPQHF.